One sample yielded the 17 T cell receptor beta chains listed below, sequenced in a study of OX40 agonist ivuxolimab in advanced cancers. The table came from immunoSEQ multiplex PCR; TCRdb's copy has only in-frame clones and leaves some out. Of about 100,000 clones listed, around 93% are singletons. Sample: CD4+ or CD8+ T cells sorted from blood, taken in a trial of the OX40 agonist ivuxolimab. The receptors derive from an adult with an advanced solid tumor such as melanoma, head and neck, liver or kidney cancer.

The sample holds one count of this clone. The chain uses TRBV27 and TRBJ2-6; D unclear. The CDR3 runs 15 residues. V lost 5 bases and J lost 2, with 10 bases in between. CDR1 and CDR2 (germline): MNHEY, SMNVEV (reference sequence). The CDR3, as DNA: TGTGCCAGCAGTGGTTATGGAGCTGGGGCCAACGTCCTGACTTTC. Its translation is CASSGYGAGANVLTF.

The chain recombines TRBV7-2 with TRBJ1-4; D perhaps matches TRBD1 (5 bases). Per the germline V gene, CDR1 is SGHTA and CDR2 is FQGNSA. Deletions cut 5 bases from V and 5 bases from J, with 15 bases between. The CDR3 runs to 15 residues. DNA of the CDR3: TGTGCCAGCAGCGCGACCGCGGGACTCAATGAAAAACTGTTTTTT. This translates into CASSATAGLNEKLFF.

In regard to this clone: Other DNA sequences in the same sample also yield this CDR3. This rearrangement joins TRBV18 to TRBJ2-7, with unresolved D. This CDR3 contains 11 residues. V lost 5 bases to trimming and J lost 2 bases, with 4 bases between them. The V gene's germline CDR1 is KGHSH and CDR2 LQKENI. CDR3 loop: CASSSTYEQYF. CDR3 in DNA: TGTGCCAGCTCATCAACCTACGAGCAGTACTTC. The variable domain in full, completed from reference TRBV18 and TRBJ2-7, reads NAGVMQNPRHLVRRRGQEARLRCSPMKGHSHVYWYRQLPEEGLKFMVYLQKENIIDESGMPKERFSAEFPKEGPSILRIQQVVRGDSAAYFCASSSTYEQYFGPGTRLTVT.

The chain couples TRBV19 to TRBJ2-3; weak D call: TRBD2 (5 bases). Trimming pared 7 bases from V and 6 bases from J, leaving 17 bases between. The CDR3 has 14 residues. The germline V gene encodes CDR1 LNHDA and CDR2 SQIVND (reference sequence). CDR3 region: CASKRTLDSDTQYF. The CDR3 region has the DNA TGTGCCAGTAAGCGGACTCTGGATTCGGATACGCAGTATTTT.

This chain's CDR3 is CASSLGPRYNEQFF. In nucleotides, the CDR3 is TGTGCCAGCAGTCTGGGACCCCGCTACAATGAGCAGTTCTTC. The chain carries TRBV5-4 and TRBJ2-1; possibly TRBD1 or TRBD2 for D (5 bases each). Trimming pared 5 bases from V and 3 bases from J, leaving 12 bases between. The germline CDR1 and CDR2 sequences are SGHNT and YYREEE (reference sequence). CDR3 length: 14 amino acids.

The chain couples TRBV5-6 to TRBJ2-7; D is undetermined. Trimming cost V 2 bases and J 3 bases, with 15 bases left between them. The CDR3 has 15 residues. Looked up from germline, CDR1 is SGHDT and CDR2 is YYEEEE. CDR3 coding DNA: TGTGCCAGCAGCTTACGTCCGGACCAGAGCTACGAGCAGTACTTC. This codes for CASSLRPDQSYEQYF.

This chain links TRBV6-5 with TRBJ2-1; D is tentatively TRBD1 or TRBD2 (6 bases each). CDR1 is MNHEY, CDR2 SVGAGI, per germline. The CDR3 covers 15 residues. V was pared by 7 bases and J by 7 bases, with 20 bases between. For the CDR3, the DNA is TGTGCCAGCACCCGACTAGGGGGTCGTATGAATGAGCAGTTCTTC. Translation gives CASTRLGGRMNEQFF.

The V and J genes are TRBV27 and TRBJ2-7; D is perhaps TRBD1 or TRBD2 (6 bases each). This CDR3 is built from 14 residues. Germline V gives CDR1 MNHEY, CDR2 SMNVEV (reference sequence). V dropped 1 base and J dropped 5 bases, with 12 bases sitting between them. The CDR3 region is CASSLFGGRDEQYF. DNA of the CDR3: TGTGCCAGCAGTTTATTCGGGGGCCGGGACGAGCAGTACTTC.

The J gene is TRBJ1-5, the V gene TRBV30; D gene ambiguous. The V gene lost 2 bases and the J gene lost 5 bases, with 10 bases spanning the gap. Germline CDR1 is GTSNPN and CDR2 is SVGIG (reference sequence). The CDR3 sequence is 13 residues long. The CDR3 region is CAWSPRSDQPQHF. The CDR3 bases are TGTGCCTGGAGTCCAAGGTCGGATCAGCCCCAGCATTTT.

The CDR3 is CASTAGSYGYTF. The CDR3 coding sequence is TGTGCCAGCACTGCGGGGAGCTATGGCTACACCTTC. The V call is TRBV6-5, the J call TRBJ1-2; D remains ambiguous. Germline loops: CDR1 MNHEY, CDR2 SVGAGI. The ends were cut back, 7 bases at V and 4 bases at J, with 10 bases in the middle. This CDR3 comprises 12 residues.

This sequence joins TRBV10-2 and TRBJ1-5, with D perhaps TRBD1 (5 bases). Germline lookup yields CDR1 WSHSY and CDR2 SAAADI. V lost 7 bases, J lost 1 base, and 11 bases lay in between. CDR3 length: 14 amino acids. In DNA, the CDR3 is TGCGCCAGCAAATCTGGGGGGAGCAATCAGCCCCAGCATTTT. It encodes CASKSGGSNQPQHF.

The V gene is TRBV15, the J gene TRBJ2-5, with D possibly matching TRBD2 (6 bases). The CDR3 extends over 13 amino acids. Per germline, CDR1 LNHNV and CDR2 YYDKDF (reference sequence). V lost 1 base and J lost 4, with 7 bases in between. CDR3 in amino acids: CATSRVGRETQYF. CDR3 DNA: TGTGCCACCAGCAGAGTCGGGAGAGAGACCCAGTACTTC.

This chain connects TRBV7-3 to TRBJ2-2, with D possibly TRBD2 on 6 matching bases. The length of the CDR3 is 16 residues. V was cut by 2 bases and J by 0 bases, with 10 bases left in between. The germline V gene has CDR1 SGHTA and CDR2 FQGTGA. This CDR3 reads CASSLEGGTNTGELFF. CDR3 in DNA: TGTGCCAGCAGCTTAGAGGGCGGGACGAACACCGGGGAGCTGTTTTTT.

The chain has TRBV6-1 and TRBJ1-2, with D perhaps TRBD1 (5 bases). The CDR3 loop spans 14 amino acids. The V gene's germline CDR1 is MNHNS and CDR2 SASEGT. Between the trimmed V and J ends, which lost 3 bases and 1 base, there was a span of 9 bases. The CDR3 coding sequence is TGTGCCAGCAGTGATACAGGAATTAACTATGGCTACACCTTC. Translated: CASSDTGINYGYTF.

This chain uses TRBV6-5 with TRBJ2-2; no definite D call. Germline V lookup: CDR1 MNHEY, CDR2 SVGAGI. V dropped 6 bases and J dropped 5 bases, with 13 bases sitting between them. The CDR3 has 14 amino acids. The CDR3 bases are TGTGCCAGCAGCACCGGACGCATTACCGGGGAGCTGTTTTTT. Protein sequence: CASSTGRITGELFF.

This chain joins TRBV4-2 and TRBJ1-1; the D is unclear. The CDR3 is 14 amino acids. CDR1 is LGHNA and CDR2 is YNFKEQ in the germline V gene. V was shortened by 0 bases and J by 2 bases, with 7 bases between the two germline ends. CDR3 residues: CASSQDWVNTEAFF. For the CDR3, the DNA is TGTGCCAGCAGCCAAGATTGGGTTAACACTGAAGCTTTCTTT.

CDR3 loop: CASSITGATKGEQYF. The CDR3 DNA reads TGTGCCAGCAGCATTACAGGGGCCACGAAGGGCGAGCAGTACTTC. The chain employs TRBV7-9 and TRBJ2-7, with 7 bases that match TRBD1. The germline CDR1 and CDR2 sequences are SEHNR and FQNEAQ (reference sequence). The CDR3 sequence is 15 residues long. V dropped 5 bases and J dropped 6; count of bases not matched to a gene: 13.